This T cell receptor (beta chain) emerged from a study of Ad26.COV2.S vaccination and SARS-CoV-2 variants. Study information: A participant enrolled in the COV1001 Ad26.COV2.S trial arm provided the sample. Dosing was one shot or two shots 56 days apart. The study's findings and limits: Quantification of TCR breadth and depth may have yielded underestimates of total T cell responses.

Profiling relied on immunoSEQ multiplex PCR, and the TCRdb table lists in-frame clones only, not all of them. The table shows fewer than 400,000 clones, with 85% occurring only once. A note on this clone: Its matching antigen is unknown.

The trim removed 4 bases at V and 2 bases at J, leaving 10 bases unmatched. Germline V CDR1 and CDR2: SGHRS, YFSETQ. The CDR3 is made up of 17 amino acids. This sample's treatment: some 20 received Ad26.COV2.S at low or high dose, single or two shots; five or six received placebo; per-sample allocation not given. Collection of samples fell on day 63 after the first vaccine or placebo injection. V gene TRBV5-1 combines with J gene TRBJ2-5; TRBD2 agrees at 11 bases. The sample was peripheral blood, taken in a trial of Ad26.COV2.S vaccine versus placebo. The receptor was derived from a person aged 18-60 years who received the Ad26.COV2.S COVID-19 vaccine or a placebo. The CDR3 DNA is TGCGCCAGCAGCCCCTCCACCGGGACTAGCGGACAAGAGACCCAGTACTTC. Its protein is CASSPSTGTSGQETQYF.